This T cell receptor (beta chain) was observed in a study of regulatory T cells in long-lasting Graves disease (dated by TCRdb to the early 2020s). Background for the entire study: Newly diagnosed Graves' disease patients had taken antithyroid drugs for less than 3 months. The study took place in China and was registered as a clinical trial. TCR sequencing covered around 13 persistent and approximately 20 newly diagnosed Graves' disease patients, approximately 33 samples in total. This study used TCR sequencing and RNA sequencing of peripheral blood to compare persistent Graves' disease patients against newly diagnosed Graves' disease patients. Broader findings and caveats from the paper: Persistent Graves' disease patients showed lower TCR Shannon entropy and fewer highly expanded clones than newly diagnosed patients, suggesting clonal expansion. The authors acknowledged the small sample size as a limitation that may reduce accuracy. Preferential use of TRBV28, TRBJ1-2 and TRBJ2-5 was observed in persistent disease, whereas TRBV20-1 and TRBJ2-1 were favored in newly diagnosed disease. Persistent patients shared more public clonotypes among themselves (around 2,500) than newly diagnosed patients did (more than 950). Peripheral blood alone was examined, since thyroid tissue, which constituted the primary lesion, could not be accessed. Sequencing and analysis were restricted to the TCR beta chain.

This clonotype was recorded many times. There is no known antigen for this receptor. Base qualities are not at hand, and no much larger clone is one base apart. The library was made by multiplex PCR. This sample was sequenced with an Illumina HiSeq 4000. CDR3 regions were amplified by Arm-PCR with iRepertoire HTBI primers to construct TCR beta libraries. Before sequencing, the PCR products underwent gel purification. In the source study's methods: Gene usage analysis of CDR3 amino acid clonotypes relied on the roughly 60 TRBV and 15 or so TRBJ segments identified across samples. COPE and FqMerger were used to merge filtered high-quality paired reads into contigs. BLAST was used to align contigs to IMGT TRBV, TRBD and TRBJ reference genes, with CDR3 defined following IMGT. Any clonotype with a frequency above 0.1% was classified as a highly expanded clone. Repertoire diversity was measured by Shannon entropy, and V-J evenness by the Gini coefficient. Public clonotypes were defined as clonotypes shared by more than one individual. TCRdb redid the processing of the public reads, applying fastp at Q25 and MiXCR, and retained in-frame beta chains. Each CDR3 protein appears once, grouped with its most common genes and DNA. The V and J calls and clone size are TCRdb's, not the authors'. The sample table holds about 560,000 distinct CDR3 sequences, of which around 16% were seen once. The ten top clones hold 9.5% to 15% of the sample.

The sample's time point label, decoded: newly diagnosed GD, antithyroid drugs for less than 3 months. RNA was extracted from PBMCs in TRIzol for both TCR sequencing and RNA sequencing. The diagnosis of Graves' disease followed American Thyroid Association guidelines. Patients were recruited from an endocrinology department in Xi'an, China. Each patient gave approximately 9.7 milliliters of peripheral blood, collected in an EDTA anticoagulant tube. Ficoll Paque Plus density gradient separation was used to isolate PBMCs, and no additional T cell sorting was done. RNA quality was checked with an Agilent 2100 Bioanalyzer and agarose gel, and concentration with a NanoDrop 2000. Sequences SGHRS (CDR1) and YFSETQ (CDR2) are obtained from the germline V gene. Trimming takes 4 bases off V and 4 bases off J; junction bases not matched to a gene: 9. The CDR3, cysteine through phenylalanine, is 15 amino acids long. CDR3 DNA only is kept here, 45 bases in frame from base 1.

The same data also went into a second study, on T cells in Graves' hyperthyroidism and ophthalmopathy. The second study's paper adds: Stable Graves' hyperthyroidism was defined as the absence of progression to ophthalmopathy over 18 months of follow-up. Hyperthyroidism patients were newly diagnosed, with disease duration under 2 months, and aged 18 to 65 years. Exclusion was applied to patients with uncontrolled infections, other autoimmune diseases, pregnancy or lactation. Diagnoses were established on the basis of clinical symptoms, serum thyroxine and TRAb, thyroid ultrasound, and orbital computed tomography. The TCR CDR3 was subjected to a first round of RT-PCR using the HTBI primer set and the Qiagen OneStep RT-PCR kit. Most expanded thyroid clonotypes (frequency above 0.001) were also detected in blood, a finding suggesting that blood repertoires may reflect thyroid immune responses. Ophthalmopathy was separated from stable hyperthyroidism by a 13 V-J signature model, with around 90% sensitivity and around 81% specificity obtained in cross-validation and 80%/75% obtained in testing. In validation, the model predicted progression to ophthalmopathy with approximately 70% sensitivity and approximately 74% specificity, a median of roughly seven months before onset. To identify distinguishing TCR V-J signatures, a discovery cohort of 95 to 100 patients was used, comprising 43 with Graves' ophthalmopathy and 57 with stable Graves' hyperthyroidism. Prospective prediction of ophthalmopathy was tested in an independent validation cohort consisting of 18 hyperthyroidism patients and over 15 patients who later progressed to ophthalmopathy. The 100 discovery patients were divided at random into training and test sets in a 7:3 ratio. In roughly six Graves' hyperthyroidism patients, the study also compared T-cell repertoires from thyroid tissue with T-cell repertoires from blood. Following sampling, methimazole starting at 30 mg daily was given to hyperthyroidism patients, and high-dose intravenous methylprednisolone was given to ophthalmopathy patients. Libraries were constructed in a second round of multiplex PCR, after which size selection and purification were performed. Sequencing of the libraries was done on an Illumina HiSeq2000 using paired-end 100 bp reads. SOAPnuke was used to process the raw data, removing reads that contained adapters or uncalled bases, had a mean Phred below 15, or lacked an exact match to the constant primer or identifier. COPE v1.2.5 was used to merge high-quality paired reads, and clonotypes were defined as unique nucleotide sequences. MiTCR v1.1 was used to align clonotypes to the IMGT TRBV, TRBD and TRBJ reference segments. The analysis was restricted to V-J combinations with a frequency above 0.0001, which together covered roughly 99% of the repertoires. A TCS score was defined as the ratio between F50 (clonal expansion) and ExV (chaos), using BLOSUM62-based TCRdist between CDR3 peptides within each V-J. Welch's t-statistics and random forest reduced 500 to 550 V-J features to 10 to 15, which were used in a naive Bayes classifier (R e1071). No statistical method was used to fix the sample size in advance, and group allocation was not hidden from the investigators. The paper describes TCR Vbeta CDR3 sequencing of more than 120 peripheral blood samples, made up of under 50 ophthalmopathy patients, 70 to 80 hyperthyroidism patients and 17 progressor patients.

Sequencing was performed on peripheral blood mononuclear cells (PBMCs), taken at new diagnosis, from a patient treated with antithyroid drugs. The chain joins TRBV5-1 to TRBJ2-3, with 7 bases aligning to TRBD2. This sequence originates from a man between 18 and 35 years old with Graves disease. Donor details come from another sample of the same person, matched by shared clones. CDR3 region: CASSSGTLYPDTQYF. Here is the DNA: TGCGCCAGCAGCAGCGGGACTCTCTACCCAGATACGCAGTATTTT.